A single sample is the source of the 10 T cell receptor beta chains below, sequenced in a study of blood T cell repertoires in COVID-19. Only in-frame clones appear in the TCRdb table, and some are missing; sequencing was by immunoSEQ multiplex PCR. This sample has fewer than 150,000 clones, with approximately 80% found just once. The specimen sequenced was peripheral blood. Source of these receptors: a human donor in a cohort sampled during active COVID-19.

The V gene is TRBV15, the J gene TRBJ1-1; D unclear. Trimming left V 4 bases short and J 1 base short, with 13 bases between. This CDR3 region has 15 residues. Germline V lookup: CDR1 LNHNV, CDR2 YYDKDF (reference sequence). CDR3 residues: CATSIGSPGNTEAFF. CDR3 nucleotide sequence: TGTGCCACCAGCATTGGTTCGCCGGGGAACACTGAAGCTTTCTTT.

The chain links TRBV7-2 to TRBJ1-5; 10 nucleotides align to TRBD1. V lost 5 bases and J lost 4; bases outside the gene matches: 8. The CDR3 contains 16 residues. The V gene's germline CDR1 is SGHTA and CDR2 FQGNSA. Here the CDR3 reads CASSLGPGQGNQPQHF. The CDR3 DNA sequence: TGTGCCAGCAGCCTAGGACCGGGACAGGGGAATCAGCCCCAGCATTTT.

This rearrangement joins TRBV11-2 to TRBJ2-7; a weak D match, TRBD2 (6 bases). Per the germline V gene, CDR1 is SGHAT and CDR2 is FQNNGV. Deletions cut 4 bases from V and 2 bases from J, with 12 bases between. This CDR3 contains 14 residues. This CDR3 is CASSSFGGTYEQYF. CDR3 sequence (DNA): TGTGCCAGCAGCTCCTTCGGGGGTACCTACGAGCAGTACTTC.

V gene TRBV2 combines with J gene TRBJ2-7, with D perhaps matching TRBD1 (5 bases). Germline CDR1 and CDR2: SNHLY and FYNNEI. This CDR3 has 12 residues. V was clipped by 6 bases and J by 4 bases, with 10 bases between them. CDR3 coding DNA: TGTGCCAGCAGCCGGACATTGTACGAGCAGTACTTC. Encoded protein: CASSRTLYEQYF.

The V gene is TRBV19, the J gene TRBJ1-2; 11 bases match TRBD1. Germline loops: CDR1 LNHDA, CDR2 SQIVND (reference sequence). The junction had 13 bases not matched to a gene; V was cut back by 11 bases and J by 2 bases. The CDR3 runs to 16 residues. As DNA, the CDR3 is TGTGCCCGCACCCGGGGGGGACAGGGGGGAAACTATGGCTACACCTTC. Encoded protein: CARTRGGQGGNYGYTF.

The rearrangement uses TRBV5-1 and TRBJ2-7, with TRBD2 identical over 8 bases. Trimming took 5 bases from V and 1 from J; bases not matched to a gene: 5. Germline loops: CDR1 SGHRS, CDR2 YFSETQ. There are 14 residues in the CDR3. DNA for the CDR3: TGCGCCAGCAGAGATGTAGCGGGGTCCTACGAGCAGTACTTC. Translated: CASRDVAGSYEQYF.

The J gene is TRBJ2-6, the V gene TRBV24-1; D is possibly TRBD2 (5 bases). The CDR3 length is 13 residues. Germline V lookup: CDR1 KGHDR, CDR2 SFDVKD. V was cut by 3 bases and J by 9 bases, with 8 bases left in between. In DNA, the CDR3 is TGTGCCACCAGTGATCGGGGTGACAACGTCCTGACTTTC. As protein: CATSDRGDNVLTF.

The chain uses TRBV9 and TRBJ2-2; the match to TRBD2 covers 10 bases. CDR1 is SGDLS, CDR2 YYNGEE, per germline. Trimming cost V 3 bases and J 1 base; bases outside gene matches: 3. This CDR3 region has 16 residues. This CDR3 reads CASSEIAGGNTGELFF. The CDR3 nucleotides read TGTGCCAGCAGCGAGATAGCGGGGGGGAACACCGGGGAGCTGTTTTTT. Variable domain in full (rest from reference TRBV9 and TRBJ2-2): DSGVTQTPKHLITATGQRVTLRCSPRSGDLSVYWYQQSLDQGLQFLIQYYNGEERAKGNILERFSAQQFPDLHSELNLSSLELGDSALYFCASSEIAGGNTGELFFGEGSRLTVL.

The chain employs TRBV2 and TRBJ1-2; D is perhaps TRBD1 (5 bases). The CDR3 sequence is 13 residues long. Trimming took 4 bases from V and 7 from J, leaving 13 bases between them. Germline values: CDR1 SNHLY, CDR2 FYNNEI. The CDR3 sequence is CASSAGGVVGYTF. The CDR3 DNA reads TGTGCCAGCAGTGCCGGAGGGGTTGTTGGCTACACCTTC. Using reference TRBV2 and TRBJ1-2 for the parts outside the CDR3, the full variable domain is EPEVTQTPSHQVTQMGQEVILRCVPISNHLYFYWYRQILGQKVEFLVSFYNNEISEKSEIFDDQFSVERPDGSNFTLKIRSTKLEDSAMYFCASSAGGVVGYTFGSGTRLTVV.

This chain joins TRBV19 and TRBJ2-1; maybe TRBD1 (5 bases). Per the germline V gene, CDR1 is LNHDA and CDR2 is SQIVND (reference sequence). The V and J ends lost 5 bases and 2 bases respectively, with 13 bases between them. The CDR3 extends over 15 amino acids. CDR3 in amino acids: CASSGANSAYNEQFF. The CDR3 bases are TGTGCCAGTAGTGGGGCCAATAGTGCCTACAATGAGCAGTTCTTC.